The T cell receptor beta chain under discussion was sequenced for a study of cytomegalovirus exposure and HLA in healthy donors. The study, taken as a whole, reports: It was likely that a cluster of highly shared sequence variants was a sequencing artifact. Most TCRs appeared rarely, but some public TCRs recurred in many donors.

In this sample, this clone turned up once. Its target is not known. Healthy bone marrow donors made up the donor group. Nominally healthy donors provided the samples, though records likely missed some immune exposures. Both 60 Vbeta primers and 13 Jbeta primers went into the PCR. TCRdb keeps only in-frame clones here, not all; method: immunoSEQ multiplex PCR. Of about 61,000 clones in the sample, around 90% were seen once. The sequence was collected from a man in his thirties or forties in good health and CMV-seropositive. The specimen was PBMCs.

The CDR3 loop is CASSVDGGDGELFF. DNA of the CDR3: TGTGCCAGCAGCGTAGACGGAGGCGACGGGGAGCTGTTTTTT. V gene TRBV9 combines with J gene TRBJ2-2, with D tentatively TRBD2 (5 bases). V lost 0 bases to trimming and J lost 7 bases, with 10 bases between them. Looked up from germline, CDR1 is SGDLS and CDR2 is YYNGEE. The length of the CDR3 is 14 residues.